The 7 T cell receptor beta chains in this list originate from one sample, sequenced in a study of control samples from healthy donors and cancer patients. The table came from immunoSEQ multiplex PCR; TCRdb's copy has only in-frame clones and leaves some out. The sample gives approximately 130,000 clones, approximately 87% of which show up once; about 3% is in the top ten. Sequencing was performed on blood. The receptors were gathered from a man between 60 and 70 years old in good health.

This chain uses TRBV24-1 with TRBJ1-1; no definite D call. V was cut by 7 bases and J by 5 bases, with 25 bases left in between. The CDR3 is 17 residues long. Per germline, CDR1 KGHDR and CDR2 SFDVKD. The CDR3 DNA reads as TGTGCCACCAGACACAGCTCCCTAACACCCCGGGATACTGAAGCTTTCTTT. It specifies CATRHSSLTPRDTEAFF.

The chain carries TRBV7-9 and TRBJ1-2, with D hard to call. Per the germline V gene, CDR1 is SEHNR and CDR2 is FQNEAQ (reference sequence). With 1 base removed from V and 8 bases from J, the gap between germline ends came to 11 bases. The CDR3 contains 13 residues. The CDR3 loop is CASSLGTPGGYTF. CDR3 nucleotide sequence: TGTGCCAGCAGCTTAGGGACCCCCGGCGGCTACACCTTC.

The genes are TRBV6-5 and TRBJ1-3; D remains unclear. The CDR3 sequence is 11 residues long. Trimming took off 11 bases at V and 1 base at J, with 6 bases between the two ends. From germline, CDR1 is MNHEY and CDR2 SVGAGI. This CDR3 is CAVGSGNTIYF. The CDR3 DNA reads TGTGCCGTGGGTTCTGGAAACACCATATATTTT.

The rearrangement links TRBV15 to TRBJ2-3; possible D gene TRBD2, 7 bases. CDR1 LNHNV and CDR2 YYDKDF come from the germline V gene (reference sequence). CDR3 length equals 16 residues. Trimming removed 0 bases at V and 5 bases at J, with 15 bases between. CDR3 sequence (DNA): TGTGCCACCAGCAGAGATCGGGGGGCGGGGAGAGATACGCAGTATTTT. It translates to CATSRDRGAGRDTQYF.

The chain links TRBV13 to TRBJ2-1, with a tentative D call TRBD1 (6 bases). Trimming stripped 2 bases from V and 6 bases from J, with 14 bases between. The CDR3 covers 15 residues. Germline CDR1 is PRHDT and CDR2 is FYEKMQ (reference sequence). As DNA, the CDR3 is TGTGCCAGCAGCTTACAACAGGGTGGTACCAATGAGCAGTTCTTC. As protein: CASSLQQGGTNEQFF.

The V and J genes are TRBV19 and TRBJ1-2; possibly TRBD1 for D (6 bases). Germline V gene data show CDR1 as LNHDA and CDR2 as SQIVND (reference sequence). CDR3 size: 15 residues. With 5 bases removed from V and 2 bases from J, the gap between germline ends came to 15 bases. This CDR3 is CASSQETGRNYGYTF. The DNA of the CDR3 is TGTGCCAGTAGTCAAGAGACAGGACGCAACTATGGCTACACCTTC.

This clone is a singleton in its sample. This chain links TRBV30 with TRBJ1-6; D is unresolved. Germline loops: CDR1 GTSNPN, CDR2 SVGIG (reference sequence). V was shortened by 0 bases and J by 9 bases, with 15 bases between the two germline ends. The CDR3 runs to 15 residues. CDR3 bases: TGTGCCTGGAGTGTACGGGGTTCCACGGGTTCACCCCTCCACTTT. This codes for CAWSVRGSTGSPLHF.